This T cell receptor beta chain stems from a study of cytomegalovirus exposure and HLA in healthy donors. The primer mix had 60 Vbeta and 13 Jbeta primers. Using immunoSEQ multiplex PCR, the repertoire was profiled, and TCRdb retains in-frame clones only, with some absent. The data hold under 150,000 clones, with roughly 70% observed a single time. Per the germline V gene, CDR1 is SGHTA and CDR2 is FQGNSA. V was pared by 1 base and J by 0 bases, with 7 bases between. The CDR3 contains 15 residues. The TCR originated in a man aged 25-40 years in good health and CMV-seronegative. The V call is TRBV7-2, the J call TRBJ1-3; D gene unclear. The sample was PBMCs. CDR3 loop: CASSLGSSSGNTIYF. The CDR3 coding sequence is TGTGCCAGCAGCTTAGGCAGTTCCTCTGGAAACACCATATATTTT.